A selection of T cell receptor beta chains follows, all from one sample in a study of blood T cell repertoires in COVID-19. Sequenced by immunoSEQ multiplex PCR; TCRdb stores in-frame clones only, minus some. The sample holds approximately 72,000 clones; more than 70% are singletons and the top ten take roughly 35%. The sample taken for sequencing was peripheral blood. The receptors stem from an elderly woman with active or convalescent COVID-19. Each CDR3 is given with its conserved first and last residue. Fields, in order: V gene, D gene, clone size, J gene, CDR3 DNA, CDR3 protein. The D gene is left open where the match is weak. The size entry is marked missing in some rows and otherwise reads once, few, many or a size class.

V gene: TRBV28
D gene: .
clone size: .
J gene: TRBJ1-2
CDR3 DNA: TGTGCCAGCTGCTATTCCGGGACACAACTAAGCGGCTACACCTTC
CDR3 protein: CASCYSGTQLSGYTF

V gene: TRBV18
D gene: .
clone size: once
J gene: TRBJ2-7
CDR3 DNA: TGTGCCAGCTCACCACCGGTAGTCCACGAGCAGTACTTC
CDR3 protein: CASSPPVVHEQYF

V gene: TRBV30
D gene: .
clone size: few
J gene: TRBJ2-7
CDR3 DNA: TGTGCCTGCTGCTCCTACGAGCAGTACTTC
CDR3 protein: CACCSYEQYF

V gene: TRBV5-4
D gene: .
clone size: .
J gene: TRBJ1-1
CDR3 DNA: TGTGCCACCTCCCGGGGGGCGCCGAACACTGAAGCTTTCTTT
CDR3 protein: CATSRGAPNTEAFF

V gene: TRBV11-2
D gene: .
clone size: .
J gene: TRBJ2-2
CDR3 DNA: TGTGCCGGGGGAGGCACCGGGGAGCTGTTTTTT
CDR3 protein: CAGGGTGELFF

V gene: TRBV21-1
D gene: .
clone size: .
J gene: TRBJ1-1
CDR3 DNA: TGTGCCAGCAGCAACCCAGGGAACACTGAAGCTTTCTTT
CDR3 protein: CASSNPGNTEAFF

V gene: TRBV19
D gene: TRBD1
clone size: .
J gene: TRBJ2-7
CDR3 DNA: TGTGCCAGTAGTGGGACAGGGGGCGGCAACGAGCAGTACTTC
CDR3 protein: CASSGTGGGNEQYF

V gene: TRBV6-6
D gene: TRBD2
clone size: .
J gene: TRBJ2-5
CDR3 DNA: TGTGCCAGCAGTGCGATAGCGGGGGCCATCCAAGAGACCCAGTACTTC
CDR3 protein: CASSAIAGAIQETQYF

V gene: TRBV29-1
D gene: .
clone size: .
J gene: TRBJ1-2
CDR3 DNA: TGCAGCGTTGAAGATGGGCTTGGGAGTTTCTATGGCTACACCTTC
CDR3 protein: CSVEDGLGSFYGYTF

V gene: TRBV7-6
D gene: TRBD1
clone size: .
J gene: TRBJ1-1
CDR3 DNA: TGTGCCAGCAGCTTGGGGCCTTTTGGACAGGGGGCCACTGAAGCTTTCTTT
CDR3 protein: CASSLGPFGQGATEAFF

V gene: TRBV3-1/TRBV3-2
D gene: .
clone size: .
J gene: TRBJ2-5
CDR3 DNA: TGTGCCAGCAGCCGCCACCAGTTACAAGAGACCCAGTACTTC
CDR3 protein: CASSRHQLQETQYF

V gene: TRBV4-3
D gene: .
clone size: once
J gene: TRBJ1-5
CDR3 DNA: TGCGCCAGCAGCCAAGACATACTTGGTTTTCAGCCCCAGCATTTT
CDR3 protein: CASSQDILGFQPQHF

V gene: TRBV7-9
D gene: .
clone size: few
J gene: TRBJ1-2
CDR3 DNA: TGTGCCAGCAGCTTAGAAACCCCCCCCGGCTATGGCTACACCTTC
CDR3 protein: CASSLETPPGYGYTF

V gene: TRBV19
D gene: TRBD2
clone size: .
J gene: TRBJ2-5
CDR3 DNA: TGTGCCAGTAGTATACGTGCTAGCGGGGGGGCCAGAGAGACCCAGTACTTC
CDR3 protein: CASSIRASGGARETQYF

V gene: TRBV30
D gene: .
clone size: few
J gene: TRBJ2-7
CDR3 DNA: TGTGCCTGGAGTGTAAACATCCAGGGGGAGCAGTACTTC
CDR3 protein: CAWSVNIQGEQYF

V gene: TRBV7-2
D gene: TRBD1
clone size: .
J gene: TRBJ1-4
CDR3 DNA: TGTGCCAGCAGCCGCGACAGGGACGAAAAACTGTTTTTT
CDR3 protein: CASSRDRDEKLFF

V gene: TRBV11-2
D gene: TRBD1
clone size: .
J gene: TRBJ2-5
CDR3 DNA: TGTGCCAGCGCAACCGGGACAGGGGAGACCCAGTACTTC
CDR3 protein: CASATGTGETQYF

V gene: TRBV16
D gene: TRBD1
clone size: few
J gene: TRBJ1-1
CDR3 DNA: TGTGCCAGCAGCCAATCTCGGGACAGAGCAGCTTTCTTT
CDR3 protein: CASSQSRDRAAFF

V gene: TRBV6-5
D gene: .
clone size: .
J gene: TRBJ2-7
CDR3 DNA: TGTGCCAACAGTTACCTGGGACACCTAAGGGACTACGAGCAGTACTTC
CDR3 protein: CANSYLGHLRDYEQYF

V gene: TRBV27
D gene: .
clone size: .
J gene: TRBJ2-1
CDR3 DNA: TGTGCCAGCAGCCAACGGACTACTGAGGTTTACAATGAGCAGTTCTTC
CDR3 protein: CASSQRTTEVYNEQFF

V gene: TRBV4-3
D gene: TRBD2
clone size: .
J gene: TRBJ2-1
CDR3 DNA: TGCGCCAGCAGCCAAGATACACTAGCGGGAATCAATGAGCAGTTCTTC
CDR3 protein: CASSQDTLAGINEQFF

V gene: TRBV25-1
D gene: TRBD1
clone size: .
J gene: TRBJ1-2
CDR3 DNA: TGTGCCAGCAGTGAGGTGGGACAGATCTATGGCTACACCTTC
CDR3 protein: CASSEVGQIYGYTF

V gene: TRBV6-1
D gene: .
clone size: .
J gene: TRBJ2-5
CDR3 DNA: TGTGCCAGCAGTGAAGGCCCTAGTGAGACCCAGTACTTC
CDR3 protein: CASSEGPSETQYF

V gene: TRBV10-1
D gene: TRBD1
clone size: .
J gene: TRBJ1-1
CDR3 DNA: TGCGCCAGCACTAAGGACAGGAGCACAGAAGCTTTCTTT
CDR3 protein: CASTKDRSTEAFF

V gene: TRBV11-3
D gene: .
clone size: once
J gene: TRBJ1-1
CDR3 DNA: TGTGCCAGCAGCTCCGACGGGGGGAGCACTGAAGCTTTCTTT
CDR3 protein: CASSSDGGSTEAFF

V gene: TRBV9
D gene: TRBD2
clone size: .
J gene: TRBJ2-5
CDR3 DNA: TGTGCCAGCAGCTCACGGCGCCGCGGGGGGATCCAAGAGACCCAGTACTTC
CDR3 protein: CASSSRRRGGIQETQYF

V gene: TRBV15
D gene: .
clone size: .
J gene: TRBJ1-1
CDR3 DNA: TGTGCCACCAGCAGAGATCGGTTCACTGAAGCTTTCTTT
CDR3 protein: CATSRDRFTEAFF

V gene: TRBV28
D gene: TRBD2
clone size: .
J gene: TRBJ2-7
CDR3 DNA: TGTGCCAGCCTCCCGGGGGGACTAGGCTACGAGCAGTACTTC
CDR3 protein: CASLPGGLGYEQYF

V gene: TRBV30
D gene: TRBD1
clone size: .
J gene: TRBJ1-4
CDR3 DNA: TGTGCCTGGAGCTCCCAGGGGGTTGAAAAACTGTTTTTT
CDR3 protein: CAWSSQGVEKLFF

V gene: TRBV7-6
D gene: .
clone size: once
J gene: TRBJ1-4
CDR3 DNA: TGTGCCAGCAGCAAATTCCCTAGACTTGGGACTAATGAAAAACTGTTTTTT
CDR3 protein: CASSKFPRLGTNEKLFF

V gene: TRBV28
D gene: TRBD1
clone size: .
J gene: TRBJ1-2
CDR3 DNA: TGTGCCAGCAGTTTAGGGGGGGACAGGGGATATGGCTACACCTTC
CDR3 protein: CASSLGGDRGYGYTF

V gene: TRBV5-6
D gene: .
clone size: .
J gene: TRBJ2-5
CDR3 DNA: TGTGCCAGCAGCCCGACGGGGTGGGAGACCCAGTACTTC
CDR3 protein: CASSPTGWETQYF

V gene: TRBV19
D gene: .
clone size: once
J gene: TRBJ1-3
CDR3 DNA: TGTGCCAGTAGTATGAGGCAGCTCTCTGGAAACACCATATATTTT
CDR3 protein: CASSMRQLSGNTIYF

V gene: TRBV15
D gene: .
clone size: .
J gene: TRBJ1-2
CDR3 DNA: TGTGCCACCAGCACCTCAGGGTCAACTGGCTACACCTTC
CDR3 protein: CATSTSGSTGYTF

V gene: TRBV3-1/TRBV3-2
D gene: .
clone size: .
J gene: TRBJ1-3
CDR3 DNA: TGTGCCAGCAGCCAAGGGGGGCCCGGGGCCAACACCATATATTTT
CDR3 protein: CASSQGGPGANTIYF

V gene: TRBV7-2
D gene: .
clone size: .
J gene: TRBJ2-3
CDR3 DNA: TGTGCCAGCAGCTACGCCGGGGTTAGCACAGATACGCAGTATTTT
CDR3 protein: CASSYAGVSTDTQYF

V gene: TRBV6-5
D gene: TRBD1
clone size: .
J gene: TRBJ1-2
CDR3 DNA: TGTGCCAGCAGGGGACAGGGGGCCTCCCCAGGCTACACCTTC
CDR3 protein: CASRGQGASPGYTF

V gene: TRBV6-2/TRBV6-3
D gene: TRBD1
clone size: once
J gene: TRBJ2-3
CDR3 DNA: TGTGCCAGCAGTGGGACAGGGTCAGATACGCAGTATTTT
CDR3 protein: CASSGTGSDTQYF

V gene: TRBV3-1/TRBV3-2
D gene: .
clone size: .
J gene: TRBJ1-3
CDR3 DNA: TGTGCCAGCAGCCAAAAGGGGGCTGGAAACACCATATATTTT
CDR3 protein: CASSQKGAGNTIYF

V gene: TRBV7-8
D gene: TRBD2
clone size: .
J gene: TRBJ2-1
CDR3 DNA: TGTGCCAGCACCAATCTCAGCGGGGGGGCTGATGAGCAGTTCTTC
CDR3 protein: CASTNLSGGADEQFF

V gene: TRBV6-4
D gene: .
clone size: .
J gene: TRBJ1-5
CDR3 DNA: TGTGCCAGCAGTGATCGGGGGGGACAGCCCCAGCATTTT
CDR3 protein: CASSDRGGQPQHF

V gene: TRBV7-9
D gene: .
clone size: .
J gene: TRBJ1-6
CDR3 DNA: TGTGCCAGCAGCTTATCGGGGGATTCACCCCTCCACTTT
CDR3 protein: CASSLSGDSPLHF

V gene: TRBV19
D gene: .
clone size: .
J gene: TRBJ1-4
CDR3 DNA: TGTGCCAGTATTCCCGGGGGGGCTGGGAATGAAAAACTGTTTTTT
CDR3 protein: CASIPGGAGNEKLFF

V gene: TRBV7-7
D gene: .
clone size: .
J gene: TRBJ2-2
CDR3 DNA: TGTGCCAGCAGCTTAAGAGGGGGGGCGGACACCGGGGAGCTGTTTTTT
CDR3 protein: CASSLRGGADTGELFF

V gene: TRBV12-3/TRBV12-4
D gene: .
clone size: .
J gene: TRBJ2-3
CDR3 DNA: TGTGCCAGCAGTCCTAGAAATTCAGATACGCAGTATTTT
CDR3 protein: CASSPRNSDTQYF

V gene: TRBV14
D gene: .
clone size: .
J gene: TRBJ2-7
CDR3 DNA: TGTGCCAGCAGCCAAGTCGGTGGCTCCTACGAGCAGTACTTC
CDR3 protein: CASSQVGGSYEQYF

V gene: TRBV28
D gene: TRBD2
clone size: .
J gene: TRBJ2-3
CDR3 DNA: TGTGCCAGCAGTTTACTAGCGGGGGGATCCACAGATACGCAGTATTTT
CDR3 protein: CASSLLAGGSTDTQYF

V gene: TRBV30
D gene: .
clone size: .
J gene: TRBJ1-1
CDR3 DNA: TGTGCCTGGAGGTCGGGTCGCACTGAAGCTTTCTTT
CDR3 protein: CAWRSGRTEAFF

V gene: TRBV28
D gene: TRBD1
clone size: .
J gene: TRBJ1-1
CDR3 DNA: TGTGCCAGCAGTTCCGCGGGACAGGGGGGATCTGAAGCTTTCTTT
CDR3 protein: CASSSAGQGGSEAFF

V gene: TRBV5-1
D gene: TRBD2
clone size: .
J gene: TRBJ2-3
CDR3 DNA: TGCGCCAGCAGCTTTGGCGGGGGTTGGGCAGATACGCAGTATTTT
CDR3 protein: CASSFGGGWADTQYF

V gene: TRBV6-2/TRBV6-3
D gene: TRBD2
clone size: once
J gene: TRBJ2-7
CDR3 DNA: TGTGCCAGCAGTTACTCGGTTAGCGGGGGAGGTTACGAGCAGTACTTC
CDR3 protein: CASSYSVSGGGYEQYF

V gene: TRBV19
D gene: .
clone size: .
J gene: TRBJ2-3
CDR3 DNA: TGTGCCAGTGGAACCAGGGATCGAGATACGCAGTATTTT
CDR3 protein: CASGTRDRDTQYF

V gene: TRBV5-6
D gene: .
clone size: once
J gene: TRBJ1-2
CDR3 DNA: TGTGCCAGCAGCTTGGGCTCGGCAGGGGTGGAGGGCTACACCTTC
CDR3 protein: CASSLGSAGVEGYTF

V gene: TRBV4-3
D gene: TRBD2
clone size: once
J gene: TRBJ2-7
CDR3 DNA: TGCGCCAGCAGCCAAGACCGGCTAGCGGGGGGCCCGGCGAACTCCTACGAGCAGTACTTC
CDR3 protein: CASSQDRLAGGPANSYEQYF